Shown below are 21 T cell receptor beta chains from a single sample sequenced in a study of radiation and T cells in renal cell carcinoma. Only in-frame clones appear in the TCRdb table, and some are missing; sequencing was by immunoSEQ multiplex PCR. The sample holds approximately 150,000 clones; roughly 83% are singletons and the top ten take roughly a quarter. The time point is: baseline pretreatment blood. Sample treatment: 15 Gy SBRT to primary tumor, nephrectomy 4 weeks later. Sequences were derived from blood, sampled from a patient whose treatment included radiotherapy and nephrectomy. The receptor source for this set is a woman aged 50 to 65 with renal cell carcinoma.

The chain carries TRBV19 and TRBJ2-2; D is unclear. CDR1 is LNHDA and CDR2 is SQIVND in the germline V gene (reference sequence). Trimming took 1 base from V and 2 from J, leaving 8 bases between them. This CDR3 spans 15 amino acids. CDR3 sequence: CASSIALYNTGELFF. The CDR3 DNA reads TGTGCCAGTAGTATAGCACTATACAACACCGGGGAGCTGTTTTTT. The full variable domain, completed using reference TRBV19 and TRBJ2-2, is DGGITQSPKYLFRKEGQNVTLSCEQNLNHDAMYWYRQDPGQGLRLIYYSQIVNDFQKGDIAEGYSVSREKKESFPLTVTSAQKNPTAFYLCASSIALYNTGELFFGEGSRLTVL.

The sample holds one count of this clone. This chain connects TRBV7-2 to TRBJ1-2; TRBD1 might be the D (6 bases). V was trimmed by 8 bases and J by 11 bases, leaving 24 bases between them. The germline gives CDR1 SGHTA, CDR2 FQGNSA. The CDR3 totals 14 residues. The CDR3 region has the DNA TGTGCCAGCGGTAGTGGGGGGGCCTTCACGTTTTACACCTTC. This encodes CASGSGGAFTFYTF.

V and J are TRBV19 and TRBJ1-1; D ambiguous. V lost 3 bases to trimming and J lost 4 bases, with 9 bases between them. CDR3 size: 13 residues. CDR1 is LNHDA, CDR2 SQIVND, per germline (reference sequence). CDR3 loop: CASSISRGTEAFF. The CDR3 DNA is TGTGCCAGTAGTATCAGTAGAGGCACTGAAGCTTTCTTT.

At least ten counts were recorded for this clone. The chain combines TRBV5-1 with TRBJ1-1; D remains ambiguous. The length of the CDR3 is 16 residues. V gave up 4 bases and J gave up 3 bases, with 19 bases separating them. Germline lookup yields CDR1 SGHRS and CDR2 YFSETQ. The CDR3, as DNA: TGCGCCAGCAGCGTGGCCAATCGGTTTACTTACACTGAAGCTTTCTTT. Protein: CASSVANRFTYTEAFF.

This chain's CDR3 is CASTGINEQYF. In DNA form, the CDR3 reads TGTGCCAGCACGGGAATCAACGAGCAGTACTTC. The chain carries TRBV27 and TRBJ2-7; the D gene is possibly TRBD2 (5 bases). This CDR3 contains 11 residues. CDR1 MNHEY and CDR2 SMNVEV come from the germline V gene (reference sequence). Trimming removed 7 bases from V and 5 bases from J, with 9 bases in between.

This clone was observed at least ten times. The V gene is TRBV4-1, the J gene TRBJ2-7, with a possible D match to TRBD2 (6 bases). Trimming shortened V by 4 bases and J by 0 bases, and 16 bases separated the two germline ends. The CDR3 runs 16 residues. CDR1 is MGHRA, CDR2 YSYEKL, per germline. CDR3: CASSPGGGDGSYEQYF. The CDR3 DNA is TGCGCCAGCAGCCCCGGAGGAGGGGATGGCTCCTACGAGCAGTACTTC.

The chain employs TRBV29-1 and TRBJ1-5, with 9 bases lining up with TRBD1. The V gene end was trimmed by 6 bases and the J gene end by 6 bases; junction bases not matched to a gene: 6. Germline V gene sequence: CDR1 SQVTM, CDR2 ANQGSEA. The CDR3 sequence is 13 residues long. The CDR3 reads CSVGTGSTQPQHF. As DNA, the CDR3 is TGCAGCGTCGGGACAGGGTCGACTCAGCCCCAGCATTTT.

CDR3 in DNA: TGTGCCTGGGGGGGGGAAACCACCTACGAGCAGTACTTC. Encoded protein: CAWGGETTYEQYF. The chain uses TRBV30 and TRBJ2-7; 7 nucleotides align to TRBD2. V gave up 5 bases and J gave up 2 bases; unmatched junction bases: 6. This CDR3 has 13 amino acids. Germline V gene sequence: CDR1 GTSNPN, CDR2 SVGIG (reference sequence).

The rearrangement joins TRBV5-1 to TRBJ1-2; 8 nucleotides agree with TRBD1. From germline, CDR1 is SGHRS and CDR2 YFSETQ. V trimming: 5 bases; J trimming: 4 bases; junction bases outside the gene matches: 4. The CDR3 extends over 13 amino acids. The CDR3 DNA is TGCGCCAGCAGTACAGGGGGGAGCTATGGCTACACCTTC. Encoded protein: CASSTGGSYGYTF.

This chain connects TRBV19 to TRBJ1-5; 8 bases are a match to TRBD1. The CDR3 covers 16 residues. In germline, CDR1 is LNHDA, CDR2 SQIVND (reference sequence). Trimming took 6 bases from V and 0 from J; bases not matched to a gene: 7. CDR3 protein: CASSHRGGYSNQPQHF. CDR3 nucleotide sequence: TGTGCCAGTAGCCACAGGGGGGGGTATAGCAATCAGCCCCAGCATTTT.

The chain recombines TRBV28 with TRBJ1-4; the match to TRBD1 covers 7 bases. Germline loops: CDR1 MDHEN, CDR2 SYDVKM. The CDR3 contains 15 residues. The ends lost 5 bases at V and 7 bases at J; junction bases unmatched: 10. CDR3 protein: CASSVPGGGSEKLFF. CDR3 sequence (DNA): TGTGCCAGCAGTGTCCCAGGGGGTGGGAGTGAAAAACTGTTTTTT.

The rearrangement uses TRBV5-1 and TRBJ2-7; tentatively, D is TRBD2 (6 bases). The germline V and J ends were trimmed by 3 bases and 3 bases, with 16 bases remaining between them. The V gene's germline CDR1 is SGHRS and CDR2 YFSETQ. The CDR3 totals 15 residues. As DNA, the CDR3 is TGCGCCAGCAGCTCCCGGGTGGGCGGGGTCTACGAGCAGTACTTC. It encodes CASSSRVGGVYEQYF.

The chain uses TRBV6-5 and TRBJ1-1, with 11 bases fitting TRBD1. The V segment lost 4 bases and the J segment 3 bases; nucleotides outside the gene matches: 7. CDR1 is MNHEY and CDR2 is SVGAGI in the germline V gene. The CDR3 length is 16 residues. CDR3 amino acids: CASSSWTGGEDTEAFF. The CDR3 coding sequence is TGTGCCAGCAGTTCCTGGACAGGGGGCGAGGACACTGAAGCTTTCTTT.

This clone occurred a few times. The chain uses TRBV29-1 and TRBJ1-1; perhaps TRBD1 as D (5 bases). The V end was cut by 3 bases, the J end by 1 base, with 9 bases between. CDR3 length: 13 amino acids. Per germline, CDR1 SQVTM and CDR2 ANQGSEA. The CDR3 region is CSVERDGNTEAFF. CDR3 bases: TGCAGCGTTGAGAGGGACGGGAACACTGAAGCTTTCTTT.

This chain uses TRBV15 with TRBJ1-2, with D possibly TRBD1 on 5 matching bases. Trimming removed 0 bases from V and 2 bases from J, with 10 bases in between. The CDR3 runs 15 residues. Germline V CDR1 and CDR2: LNHNV, YYDKDF (reference sequence). The CDR3 DNA reads TGTGCCACCAGCAGAGATGCCAGGGACAACTATGGCTACACCTTC. Its translation: CATSRDARDNYGYTF.

The chain couples TRBV7-6 to TRBJ1-5; possible D gene TRBD1, 6 bases. Germline V gives CDR1 SGHVS, CDR2 FNYEAQ. Trimming stripped 5 bases from V and 0 bases from J, with 14 bases between. The CDR3 contains 16 residues. CDR3 sequence: CASSPGQMLSNQPQHF. CDR3 nucleotides: TGTGCCAGCAGCCCCGGACAGATGCTTAGCAATCAGCCCCAGCATTTT. The whole variable domain, filled in from reference TRBV7-6 and TRBJ1-5, reads GAGVSQSPRYKVTKRGQDVALRCDPISGHVSLYWYRQALGQGPEFLTYFNYEAQQDKSGLPNDRFSAERPEGSISTLTIQRTEQRDSAMYRCASSPGQMLSNQPQHFGDGTRLSIL.

V usage is TRBV4-3 and J usage is TRBJ2-7, with 9 bases aligning to TRBD2. CDR1 LGHNA and CDR2 YSLEER come from the germline V gene. CDR3 length: 18 residues. V was pared by 0 bases and J by 2 bases, with 11 bases of the junction left unmatched. The DNA of the CDR3 is TGCGCCAGCAGCCAAGATGTGCAGCGGGGGGACGTCACCTACGAGCAGTACTTC. It specifies CASSQDVQRGDVTYEQYF.

The CDR3 sequence: CAWSVDRGQYF. The CDR3 DNA is TGTGCCTGGAGCGTTGACAGGGGGCAGTACTTC. V gene TRBV30 combines with J gene TRBJ2-7, with 8 bases aligning to TRBD1. Germline CDR1 GTSNPN, CDR2 SVGIG (reference sequence). V gave up 3 bases and J gave up 9 bases; unmatched junction bases: 4. This CDR3 has 11 amino acids.

The chain recombines TRBV10-1 with TRBJ2-7, with D possibly TRBD2 on 5 matching bases. The CDR3 loop spans 16 amino acids. Per germline, CDR1 WNHNN and CDR2 SYGVQD (reference sequence). Between the trimmed V and J ends, which lost 2 bases and 0 bases, there was a span of 14 bases. The CDR3 nucleotides read TGCGCCAGCAGTGAGACCGACACTAGAAGCTCCTACGAGCAGTACTTC. Translated: CASSETDTRSSYEQYF.

CDR3 nucleotide sequence: TGTGCCAGCAGCGTAGGATCCGGGACAGGGAAAGGACAATCCGGGGAGCTGTTTTTT. Translating gives CASSVGSGTGKGQSGELFF. The chain has TRBV11-3 and TRBJ2-2; 9 bases agree with TRBD1. With V trimmed by 5 bases and J by 6 bases, 19 bases remained unmatched. Per the germline V gene, CDR1 is SGHNT and CDR2 is YENEEA. CDR3 length: 19 amino acids.

The rearrangement uses TRBV29-1 and TRBJ1-2; 8 bases fit TRBD1. V shed 6 bases, J shed 5 bases, and the junction held 5 bases outside the gene matches. Germline loops: CDR1 SQVTM, CDR2 ANQGSEA. The CDR3 runs 12 residues. In nucleotides, the CDR3 is TGCAGCGTGGTGACAGGGGAGTATGGCTACACCTTC. Translation gives CSVVTGEYGYTF.